The sequence of this T cell receptor (beta chain) was determined in a study of T cell changes during pregnancy in multiple sclerosis (dated by TCRdb to about 2019). At the level of the whole study: In women with multiple sclerosis, the researchers looked at how the T cell repertoire shifted as pregnancy progressed.

On this clone: It lacks a known antigen. The sample holds no much larger clone one base away, and base qualities are not on file.

Libraries were constructed by the immunoSEQ multiplex PCR assay. TCRdb carries this immuneACCESS record with in-frame sequences only. Its versions omit some clonotypes, under half of them owing to an unresolved V gene in the studies checked, with the rest unexplained. The sample data list 130,000 or so clones, and approximately 93% of these were observed just once. Roughly 5.7% of the sample goes to the ten largest clones. According to the germline V gene, CDR1 reads SGHTA and CDR2 reads FQGNSA. Deletion took 2 bases off V and 5 bases off J, with a span of 25 bases between the germline ends. Measured from the cysteine to the phenylalanine, the CDR3 is 18 residues long. Only the CDR3 region is kept as DNA, spanning 54 bases read in frame from base 1.

The TCR comes from a female donor with multiple sclerosis, enrolled in a pregnancy study. Recombination connected TRBV7-2 to TRBJ2-7; TRBD2 could be the D gene, as 5 bases match. Sequencing was performed on peripheral blood, taken before pregnancy. The bases are TGTGCCAGCAGCTTACGCCTCCTCGGACTCACGCAGACCCACGAGCAGTACTTC. Its coded protein is CASSLRLLGLTQTHEQYF.